Listed below are T cell receptor beta chains from one sample, sequenced in a study of shared clonotypes between healthy human individuals. Here immunoSEQ multiplex PCR was the method, and the copy in TCRdb shows in-frame clones only, minus some. The sample lists roughly 1 million clones, about 84% occurring once. Specimen: memory CD4+ T cells from PBMCs. These receptors all come from a young man in good health. Some clones in this sample may be carry-over from other donors' samples. CDR3s include the opening cysteine and the closing phenylalanine or tryptophan. D genes are given only for firm matches. Some rows mark clone size as missing; the rest say once, few, many or name a class of expanded clone.

>-|TRBJ2-1|-|TRBV5-1|14
TGCGCCAGCAGCGTACAGGGTCTCTACAATGAGCAGTTCTTC
CASSVQGLYNEQFF
>-|TRBJ1-2|-|TRBV6-1|16
TGTGCCAGCAGTGAATCTCCGGGACGGTCAAACTATGGCTACACCTTC
CASSESPGRSNYGYTF
>-|TRBJ1-1|-|TRBV7-9|15
TGTGCCAGCAGCACAAGGGAGGCGCTCGGCACTGAAGCTTTCTTT
CASSTREALGTEAFF
>TRBD1|TRBJ2-7|-|TRBV5-1|14
TGCGCCAGCGGCCGAGGGACAGGAGCCTACGAGCAGTACTTC
CASGRGTGAYEQYF
>-|TRBJ2-7|once|TRBV25-1|14
TGTGCCAGCAGTGAACCGAACTTCCCCTACGAGCAGTACTTC
CASSEPNFPYEQYF
>-|TRBJ2-3|-|TRBV11-2|15
TGTGCCAGCAGCTCGGCTCGGGAGTGGACAGATACGCAGTATTTT
CASSSAREWTDTQYF
>-|TRBJ1-1|once|TRBV7-2|13
TGTGCCAGCAGCCACGATTTATGGACTGAAGCTTTCTTT
CASSHDLWTEAFF
>-|TRBJ2-5|-|TRBV11-2|14
TGTGCCAGCAGCTTCGAGGGGTGGGACGAGACCCAGTACTTC
CASSFEGWDETQYF
>-|TRBJ2-7|-|TRBV6-6|13
TGTGCCAGCAGTGTGGACAGACTCTACGAGCAGTACTTC
CASSVDRLYEQYF
>TRBD2|TRBJ2-5|-|TRBV5-4|15
TGTGCCAGCAGTCATATAGCGGGGAGACAAGAGACCCAGTACTTC
CASSHIAGRQETQYF
>-|TRBJ2-2|-|TRBV11-3|16
TGTGCCAGCAGCTTTAGGACAAACGCGAACACCGGGGAGCTGTTTTTT
CASSFRTNANTGELFF